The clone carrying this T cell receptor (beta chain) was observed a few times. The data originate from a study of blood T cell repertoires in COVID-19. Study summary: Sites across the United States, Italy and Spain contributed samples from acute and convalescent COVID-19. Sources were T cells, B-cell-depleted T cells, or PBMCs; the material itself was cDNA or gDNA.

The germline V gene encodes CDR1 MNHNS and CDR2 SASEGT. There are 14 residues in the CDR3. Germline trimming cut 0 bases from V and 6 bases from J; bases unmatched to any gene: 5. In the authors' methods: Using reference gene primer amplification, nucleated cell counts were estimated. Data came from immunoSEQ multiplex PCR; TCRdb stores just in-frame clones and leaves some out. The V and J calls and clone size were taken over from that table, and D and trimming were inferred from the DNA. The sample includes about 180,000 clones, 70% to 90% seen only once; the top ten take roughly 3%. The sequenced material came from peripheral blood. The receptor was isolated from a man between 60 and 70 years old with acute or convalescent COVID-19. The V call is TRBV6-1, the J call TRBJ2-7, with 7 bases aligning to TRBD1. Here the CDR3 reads CASSEAADRIEQYF. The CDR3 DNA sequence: TGTGCCAGCAGTGAAGCGGCGGACAGGATCGAGCAGTACTTC.